The text below deals with one T cell receptor (beta chain). The PCR was carried out with 60 Vbeta primers and 13 Jbeta primers. Assay: immunoSEQ multiplex PCR; the TCRdb copy retains only in-frame clones and omits some. The sample includes some 120,000 clones, about four fifths of them seen just once. V lost 4 bases and J lost 2, with 23 bases in between. This CDR3 is built from 17 residues. CDR1 and CDR2 from the germline V gene are GTSNPN and SVGIG (reference sequence). The sample comes from a study of cytomegalovirus exposure and HLA in healthy donors. For the study at large: Approximately 85 million unique TCRs from HLA-typed donors were held in an early data release.

These donors counted as nominally healthy when sampled, but unrecorded immune exposures were likely. J is TRBJ1-1 and V is TRBV30; possibly TRBD1 for D (6 bases). Sequencing used PBMCs. The receptor was derived from a man aged 18 to 29 in good health and CMV-seronegative. The CDR3 loop reads CAWKGDRSFPFNTEAFF. CDR3 in DNA: TGTGCCTGGAAGGGTGACAGGAGTTTCCCCTTTAACACTGAAGCTTTCTTT. Supplemented by reference TRBV30 and TRBJ1-1, the full variable domain reads SQTIHQWPATLVQPVGSPLSLECTVEGTSNPNLYWYRQAAGRGLQLLFYSVGIGQISSEVPQNLSASRPQDRQFILSSKKLLLSDSGFYLCAWKGDRSFPFNTEAFFGQGTRLTVV.